This note documents a single T cell receptor beta chain sequence. This sample is drawn from a study of blood T cell repertoires in COVID-19. The length of the CDR3 is 19 residues. TCRdb keeps only in-frame clones here, not all; method: immunoSEQ multiplex PCR. Of roughly 150,000 clones in the sample, roughly 82% were seen once. Sequenced material: peripheral blood. This TCR derives from a woman between 45 and 65 years old in a cohort sampled during active or convalescent COVID-19. The gene calls are TRBV21-1 and TRBJ1-3; the D call of TRBD1 is as the table states it, not checked on the DNA. TRBV21-1 is labeled a pseudogene. The CDR3 sequence is CASSKVGTVEPPSGNTIYF. Here the CDR3 DNA reads TGTGCCAGCAGCAAAGTAGGGACAGTAGAGCCCCCCTCTGGAAACACCATATATTTT.